The 17 T cell receptor beta chains in this list originate from one sample, sequenced in a study of early T cells in non-severe SARS-CoV-2 infection. TCRdb analysed the 5' RACE reads with MiXCR anew, one entry per CDR3 protein. This sample has approximately 30,000 distinct CDR3 sequences, with 7% to 7.5% found just once. The sequenced sample was whole blood, obtained at baseline. The source of these receptors is an adult who was a healthcare worker with PCR-confirmed SARS-CoV-2 infection or an uninfected control (not recorded which).

There are many counts of this clonotype. The chain uses TRBV28 and TRBJ2-7; 11 bases map to TRBD2. V was clipped by 4 bases and J by 6 bases; unmatched bases: 8. CDR1 and CDR2 (germline): MDHEN, SYDVKM. The CDR3 runs to 15 residues. The CDR3, as DNA: TGTGCCAGCAGTTCTCTAGCGGGAGGAAGGGCCGAGCAGTACGTC. Amino acid sequence: CASSSLAGGRAEQYV.

This sequence joins TRBV5-3 and TRBJ2-7, with a tentative D call TRBD2 (6 bases). TRBV5-3 has ORF status, its function being uncertain. With 4 bases removed from V and 5 bases from J, the gap between germline ends came to 19 bases. The CDR3 is 15 amino acids. The CDR3 DNA sequence: TGTGCCAGAAGCCCGGGGGAGACTACAACTCACGAGCAGTACTTC. Translated, it gives CARSPGETTTHEQYF.

This clonotype was recorded many times. The chain recombines TRBV6-2 or TRBV6-3 with TRBJ2-3; D is uncertain. The CDR3 covers 15 residues. Germline-derived CDR1 and CDR2 are MNHEY and SVGEGT. V shed 0 bases and J shed 4 bases, with 11 bases lying between them. The CDR3 nucleotides are TGTGCCAGCAGTTACTCGAATCCGGGTGCAGATACGCAGTATTTT. Translated: CASSYSNPGADTQYF.

This clonotype was observed a few times. The genes are TRBV7-2 and TRBJ2-7; a weak D match, TRBD2 (6 bases). The CDR3 has 15 residues. Germline CDR1 SGHTA, CDR2 FQGNSA. V gave up 8 bases and J gave up 5 bases, with 22 bases separating them. In DNA form, the CDR3 reads TGTGCCAGCTCGTCCCGCGCGGGATCGAACAACGAGCAGTACGTC. Protein product: CASSSRAGSNNEQYV.

This clonotype was counted a few times. The chain recombines TRBV9 with TRBJ1-2, with 7 positions matching TRBD1. The CDR3 totals 15 residues. The germline V gene encodes CDR1 SGDLS and CDR2 YYNGEE. V lost 0 bases to trimming and J lost 1 base; unmatched junction nucleotides: 3. The CDR3 sequence is CASSVGGQSNYGYTF. The CDR3, as DNA: TGTGCCAGCAGCGTAGGGGGACAGAGTAACTATGGCTACACCTTC.

This clonotype came up a few times. The J gene is TRBJ2-7, the V gene TRBV5-1; 8 bases are a match to TRBD1. The CDR3 covers 16 residues. The germline V gene has CDR1 SGHRS and CDR2 YFSETQ. J was trimmed by 1 base and V by 0 bases; bases with no gene match: 6. CDR3 in amino acids: CASSLGARGQSYEQYV. The CDR3 DNA sequence: TGCGCCAGCAGCTTGGGAGCCAGGGGGCAATCCTACGAGCAGTACGTC.

This clonotype has only a few counts. This chain connects TRBV20-1 to TRBJ2-3; D tentatively fits TRBD1 or TRBD2 (6 bases each). V dropped 2 bases and J dropped 3 bases, with 15 bases sitting between them. This CDR3 comprises 15 residues. Germline loops: CDR1 DFQATT, CDR2 SNEGSKA (reference sequence). The CDR3: CSARKGGVQTDTQYF. CDR3 coding DNA: TGCAGTGCTAGAAAGGGGGGAGTCCAGACAGATACGCAGTATTTT.

This clonotype was seen at least ten times. The chain uses TRBV11-2 and TRBJ2-5; D gene uncertain. V was pared by 3 bases and J by 5 bases, with 16 bases between. There are 15 residues in the CDR3. CDR1 and CDR2 from the germline V gene are SGHAT and FQNNGV. CDR3 nucleotide sequence: TGTGCCAGCAGCTTGGAGCGTAACAAACGGGAGACCCAGTACTTC. It is translated as CASSLERNKRETQYF.

In the case of this clonotype: A single base separates this from a much larger clone, so it may be a read error. The rearrangement uses TRBV7-9 and TRBJ2-7, with D possibly called TRBD1 or TRBD2 (5 bases each). The germline CDR1 and CDR2 sequences are SEHNR and FQNEAQ (reference sequence). V lost 6 bases and J lost 4, with 16 bases in between. This CDR3 has 14 amino acids. CDR3 residues: CASRGEQERYEQYF. CDR3 nucleotides: TGTGCCAGCAGGGGGGAGCAGGAGCGGTACGAGCAGTACTTC.

This clonotype was observed a handful of times. The chain combines TRBV3-1 with TRBJ2-5, with a weak D call TRBD1 (6 bases). Germline V gives CDR1 LGHDT, CDR2 YNNKEL (reference sequence). Trimming shortened V by 1 base and J by 5 bases, and 14 bases separated the two germline ends. CDR3 length equals 15 residues. CDR3 nucleotide sequence: TGTGCCAGCAGCCAAGCTAGGGGGTTATCGGAGACCCAGTACTTC. As protein: CASSQARGLSETQYF.

The chain is built from TRBV3-1 and TRBJ2-3, with TRBD2 matching over 8 bases. The V gene end was trimmed by 2 bases and the J gene end by 0 bases; junction bases not matched to a gene: 7. CDR3 length: 17 amino acids. CDR1 and CDR2 (germline): LGHDT, YNNKEL (reference sequence). The CDR3 here is CASSQRGASGSTDTQYF. The CDR3 DNA reads TGTGCCAGCAGCCAACGGGGGGCTAGCGGGAGCACAGATACGCAGTATTTT.

CDR3 bases: TGTGCCAGCAGCCCCGAGGAGGTTCGGGGGACCCAGTACTTC. It yields the protein CASSPEEVRGTQYF. The gene calls are TRBV11-3 and TRBJ2-5, with D tentatively TRBD2 (5 bases). V gave up 5 bases and J gave up 7 bases, with 17 bases separating them. The CDR3 is made up of 14 amino acids. CDR1 and CDR2 from the germline V gene are SGHNT and YENEEA.

By sample fraction, this clonotype is medium-sized. The chain couples TRBV5-1 to TRBJ2-7, with D perhaps matching TRBD1 or TRBD2 (5 bases each). The V gene lost 3 bases and the J gene lost 0 bases, with 13 bases spanning the gap. The CDR3 sequence is 15 residues long. Germline-derived CDR1 and CDR2 are SGHRS and YFSETQ. CDR3 in DNA: TGCGCCAGCAGCTCCCGGGACCCGAGCTCCTACGAGCAGTACTTC. It yields the protein CASSSRDPSSYEQYF.

The sample holds many counts of this clonotype. V usage is TRBV7-2 and J usage is TRBJ2-7, with TRBD1 matching over 10 bases. Germline V gene sequence: CDR1 SGHTA, CDR2 FQGNSA. The V gene end was trimmed by 0 bases and the J gene end by 3 bases; junction bases not matched to a gene: 2. This CDR3 comprises 15 residues. This CDR3 is CASSLAGTGDYEQYV. Written as DNA, the CDR3 is TGTGCCAGCAGCTTAGCGGGGACAGGGGACTACGAGCAGTACGTC.

This clonotype turned up a few times. This chain uses TRBV7-3 with TRBJ2-2; D is possibly TRBD2 (5 bases). The CDR3 totals 16 residues. Trimming took 0 bases from V and 7 from J, leaving 15 bases between them. From germline, CDR1 is SGHTA and CDR2 FQGTGA. CDR3 nucleotide sequence: TGTGCCAGCAGCTTAACGTTAACCCCGGAGGTCGGGGAGCTGTTTTTT. Amino acid sequence: CASSLTLTPEVGELFF. Together with reference TRBV7-3 and TRBJ2-2, the CDR3 gives the full variable domain: GAGVSQTPSNKVTEKGKYVELRCDPISGHTALYWYRQSLGQGPEFLIYFQGTGAADDSGLPNDRFFAVRPEGSVSTLKIQRTERGDSAVYLCASSLTLTPEVGELFFGEGSRLTVL.

This sequence joins TRBV3-1 and TRBJ2-1; 7 nucleotides align to TRBD1. The V and J ends lost 2 bases and 3 bases, in that order; junction bases with no gene match: 10. Germline CDR1 and CDR2: LGHDT and YNNKEL (reference sequence). The CDR3 runs 17 residues. This chain's CDR3 is CASSQRTGARNYNEQFF. The CDR3 coding sequence is TGTGCCAGCAGCCAACGCACAGGGGCCCGGAACTACAATGAGCAGTTCTTC.

In this sample, this clonotype turned up a few times. The chain employs TRBV29-1 and TRBJ1-1; D ambiguous. From germline, CDR1 is SQVTM and CDR2 ANQGSEA. The CDR3 is 14 amino acids. The V and J ends lost 3 bases and 2 bases respectively, with 13 bases between them. CDR3 in DNA: TGCAGCGTTGATGAGTCTCAGAAAAACACTGAAGCTTTCTTT. Its protein is CSVDESQKNTEAFF.